This TCR beta chain was captured in a study of CD8 T cells in Susac syndrome. CD8+ and CD4+ T cells circulating in blood were sequenced for TCR beta. Negative isolation yielded CD4+ and CD8+ T cells, and FACS enriched TEMRA cells. Reverse transcription of roughly 0.45 to 1 ug RNA used random hexamers. TCR beta CDR3 was amplified by immunoSEQ multiplex PCR. This amplification extended across 54 Vbeta and 13 Jbeta segments. Each CDR3 protein is one row after TCRdb ran MiXCR on the immunoSEQ multiplex PCR reads. In the table there are 70,000 or so distinct CDR3 sequences, about 94% of which are singletons. With 2 bases clipped from V and 4 bases from J, the junction kept 14 bases outside the gene matches. Germline CDR1 and CDR2: MNHEY and SVGAGI. The CDR3 sequence is 18 residues long.

The receptor comes from a human donor with multiple sclerosis. Sequencing used CD8+ T cells from PBMCs. The genes are TRBV6-5 and TRBJ1-2, with 9 positions matching TRBD1. CDR3 in amino acids: CASSYGAITGQGAYGYTF. The CDR3 coding sequence is TGTGCCAGCAGTTACGGAGCAATTACGGGACAGGGAGCCTATGGCTACACCTTC.